There are many counts of the clone carrying this T cell receptor beta chain. Transcripts of RNA were the source for amplifying TCR beta CDR3 regions. After a first-round RT-PCR with HTBI primers, a second-round multiplex PCR was run. TCRdb independently ran MiXCR on the multiplex PCR reads; one entry per CDR3 protein. The repertoire has just over 400,000 distinct CDR3 sequences, under 25% of them found once; the top ten carry 2.5% to 3.5%. These data belong to a study of Graves' ophthalmopathy and Graves' hyperthyroidism. Trimming pared 2 bases from V and 1 base from J, leaving 16 bases between. CDR3 length: 17 residues. Per germline, CDR1 MNHEY and CDR2 SVGEGT.

Sequencing was carried out using peripheral blood. This TCR was recovered from a woman aged 18-29 years with stable Graves' hyperthyroidism. The V gene is TRBV6-2 or TRBV6-3, the J gene TRBJ2-3, with a tentative D call TRBD1 (6 bases). This CDR3 reads CASSYGGGPYRTDTQYF. CDR3 DNA: TGTGCCAGCAGTTACGGTGGGGGCCCCTACCGCACAGATACGCAGTATTTT.